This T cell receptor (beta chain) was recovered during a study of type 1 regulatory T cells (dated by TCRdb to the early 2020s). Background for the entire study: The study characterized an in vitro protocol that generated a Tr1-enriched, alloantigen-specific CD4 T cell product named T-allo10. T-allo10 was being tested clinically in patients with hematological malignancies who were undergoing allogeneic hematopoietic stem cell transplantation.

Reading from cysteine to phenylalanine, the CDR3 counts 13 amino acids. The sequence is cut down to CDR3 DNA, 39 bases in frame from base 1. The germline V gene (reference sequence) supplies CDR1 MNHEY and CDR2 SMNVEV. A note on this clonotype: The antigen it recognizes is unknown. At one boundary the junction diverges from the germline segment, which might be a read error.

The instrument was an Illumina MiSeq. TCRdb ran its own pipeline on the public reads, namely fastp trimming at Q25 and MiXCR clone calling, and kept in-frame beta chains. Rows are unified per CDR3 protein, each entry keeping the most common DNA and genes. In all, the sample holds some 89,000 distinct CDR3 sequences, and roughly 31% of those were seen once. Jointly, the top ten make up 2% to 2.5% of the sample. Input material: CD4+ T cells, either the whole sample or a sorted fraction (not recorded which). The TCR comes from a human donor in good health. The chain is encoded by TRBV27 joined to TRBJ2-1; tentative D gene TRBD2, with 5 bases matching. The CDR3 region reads CASSPRGFREQLF. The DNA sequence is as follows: TGTGCCAGCAGCCCCCGCGGGTTCAGAGAGCAGCTCTTC.